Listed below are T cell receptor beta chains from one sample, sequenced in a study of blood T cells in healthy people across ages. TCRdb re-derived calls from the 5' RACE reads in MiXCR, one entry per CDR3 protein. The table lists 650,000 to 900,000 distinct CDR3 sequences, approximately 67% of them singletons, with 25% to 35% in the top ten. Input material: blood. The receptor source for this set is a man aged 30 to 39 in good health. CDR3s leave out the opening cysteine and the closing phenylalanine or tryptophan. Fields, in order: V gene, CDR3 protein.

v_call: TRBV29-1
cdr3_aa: SVEGLAGRAHTDTQY

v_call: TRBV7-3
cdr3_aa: ASSSRWSDNEQF

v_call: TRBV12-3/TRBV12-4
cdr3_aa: ASTRQGAYEQY

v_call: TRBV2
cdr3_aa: ASSVWRNEQY

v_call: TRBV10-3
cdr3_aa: AISEGGAPGANVLT

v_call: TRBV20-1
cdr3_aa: SGAYQETQY

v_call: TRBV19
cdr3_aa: ASNDRDYNEQF

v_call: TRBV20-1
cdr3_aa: SAPDTDGGYT

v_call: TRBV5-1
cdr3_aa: ASSLNTLLPNSPLH

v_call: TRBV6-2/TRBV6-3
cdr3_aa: ASSPKGASYEQY

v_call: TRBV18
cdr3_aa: ASIGTGVYNEQF

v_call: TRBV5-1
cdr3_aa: ASSKDRAPTNYGYT

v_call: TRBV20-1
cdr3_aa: SARGQNTNYGYT

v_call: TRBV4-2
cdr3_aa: ASSPGLARGDVGANVLT

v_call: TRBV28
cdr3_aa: ASSVPGSANSPLH

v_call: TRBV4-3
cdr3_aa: ASGSRGSYEQY

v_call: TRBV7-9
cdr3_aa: ASRKLAGGPNEQY

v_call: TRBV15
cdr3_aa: ATSREVTGAADTQY

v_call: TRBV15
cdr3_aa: ATSTNRGPSYEQY

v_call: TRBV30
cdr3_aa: ASIQGSSYNEQY

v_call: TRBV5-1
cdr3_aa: ASSLVTLTDTQY

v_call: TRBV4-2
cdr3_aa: ASSHRAGNTEAF

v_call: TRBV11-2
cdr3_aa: ASSLMYSGANVLT

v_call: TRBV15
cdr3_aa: ATSRDRDSYGYT

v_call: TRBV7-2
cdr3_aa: ASTKGGDLETQY

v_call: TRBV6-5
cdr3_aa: ATYAPGVTGELF

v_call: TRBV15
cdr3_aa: ATSRETGNGYT

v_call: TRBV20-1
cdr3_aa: SARGPNNQPQH

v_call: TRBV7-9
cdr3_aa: ASSLRMGAYEQY

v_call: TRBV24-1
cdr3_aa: ATSDLLAGGKETQY

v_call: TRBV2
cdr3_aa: ASSEAWGEYNEQF

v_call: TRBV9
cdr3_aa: ASSSNRGKQY

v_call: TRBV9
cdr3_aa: ASSVGASDPQY

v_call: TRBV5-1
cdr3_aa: ASSLDRYGYT

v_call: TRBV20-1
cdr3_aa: SARFRGFTYNEQF

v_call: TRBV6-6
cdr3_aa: ASSSLDRGETQY

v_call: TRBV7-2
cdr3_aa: ASSLDGSGETQY

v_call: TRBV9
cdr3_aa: ASSPTIYNEQF

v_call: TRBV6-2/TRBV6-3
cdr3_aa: ASSFSGVYEQY

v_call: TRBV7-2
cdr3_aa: ASSLEPGQQETQY

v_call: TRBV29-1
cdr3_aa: SVGGQGGGYT

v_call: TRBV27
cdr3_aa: ASSFGGTGDTGELF

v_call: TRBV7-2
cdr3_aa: ASSLVGRAIETQY

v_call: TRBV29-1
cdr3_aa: SVLAGTETQY